The source of this TCR beta chain is a study of neurological immune-mediated disorders. This clonotype has a count of ten or more. One entry per CDR3 protein results from TCRdb running MiXCR on the 5' RACE reads. This sample has 45,000 to 55,000 distinct CDR3 sequences; 3% to 4% occur once, and the top ten carry over 5%. V lost 10 bases, J lost 4 bases, and 10 bases lay in between. CDR3 size: 12 residues. From germline, CDR1 is MNHEY and CDR2 SVGAGI. This TCR derives from a man aged 35-49 years with multiple sclerosis. The chain combines TRBV6-5 with TRBJ1-4; D not resolved. Specimen: PBMCs. The CDR3 DNA follows: TGTGCCACACGACACCGTAATGAAAAACTGTTTTTT. Protein product: CATRHRNEKLFF.